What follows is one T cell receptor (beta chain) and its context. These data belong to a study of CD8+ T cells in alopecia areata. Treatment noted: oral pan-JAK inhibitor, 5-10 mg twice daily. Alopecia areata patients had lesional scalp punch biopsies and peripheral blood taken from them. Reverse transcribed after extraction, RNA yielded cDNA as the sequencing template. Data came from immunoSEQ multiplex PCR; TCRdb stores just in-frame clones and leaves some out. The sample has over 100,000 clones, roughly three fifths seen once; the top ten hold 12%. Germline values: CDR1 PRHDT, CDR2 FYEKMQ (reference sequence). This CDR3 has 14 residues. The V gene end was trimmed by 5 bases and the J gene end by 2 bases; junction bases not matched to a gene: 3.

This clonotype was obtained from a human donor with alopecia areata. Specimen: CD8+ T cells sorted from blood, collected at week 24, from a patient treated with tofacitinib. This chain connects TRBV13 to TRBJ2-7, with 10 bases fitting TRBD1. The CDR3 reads CASSPGTGAYEQYF. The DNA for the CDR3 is TGTGCCAGCAGCCCTGGGACAGGGGCCTACGAGCAGTACTTC.